There are a few counts of the clone carrying this T cell receptor beta chain. The TCR beta CDR3 regions underwent amplification using RNA transcripts as the source. In the first-round RT-PCR of the TCR CDR3, the HTBI primer set was used. TCRdb used MiXCR to reprocess the multiplex PCR reads, holding one entry per CDR3 protein. The table lists 490,000 or so distinct CDR3 sequences, about 16% of them singletons. These data belong to a study of T cells in Graves' hyperthyroidism and ophthalmopathy. The germline V gene encodes CDR1 MNHNS and CDR2 SASEGT. The CDR3 totals 14 residues. V shed 5 bases, J shed 10 bases, and the junction held 8 bases outside the gene matches.

The chain employs TRBV6-1 and TRBJ1-6; TRBD1 aligns across 7 bases. The sample taken for sequencing was blood. The source of this sequence is a woman in her 30s with Graves' ophthalmopathy. For the CDR3, the DNA is TGTGCCAGCAGTCCCACCAGGGGGAGGTCACCCCTCCACTTT. This sequence encodes CASSPTRGRSPLHF.